What follows are 14 T cell receptor beta chains derived from one specimen sequenced in a study of beta chain features in type 1 diabetes. The investigators reverse transcribed all of the isolated RNA, so they sequenced expressed TCRB transcripts. Sequenced by immunoSEQ multiplex PCR; TCRdb stores in-frame clones only, minus some. This sample carries hundreds of thousands of clones, roughly a sixth of them seen once, and the ten largest clones take roughly 0.025%. Sequenced input: naive CD4+ T cells from blood. The receptors were sampled from a woman under 30 in good health.

The chain joins TRBV7-9 to TRBJ1-1, with TRBD1 identical over 7 bases. The CDR3 is 14 residues long. The trim removed 4 bases at V and 8 bases at J, leaving 10 bases unmatched. Germline V lookup: CDR1 SEHNR, CDR2 FQNEAQ (reference sequence). The CDR3 DNA reads as TGTGCCAGCAGCTCATTCCCGGGACAGAGCGAAGCTTTCTTT. Translating gives CASSSFPGQSEAFF.

The chain uses TRBV4-3 and TRBJ2-3; D ambiguous. This CDR3 is 15 amino acids long. V gave up 0 bases and J gave up 3 bases, with 10 bases separating them. Germline V lookup: CDR1 LGHNA, CDR2 YSLEER. In DNA, the CDR3 is TGCGCCAGCAGCCAAGACCTAAAGGAGACAGATACGCAGTATTTT. It codes for CASSQDLKETDTQYF.

V gene TRBV29-1 combines with J gene TRBJ2-3; TRBD1 agrees at 7 bases. This CDR3 spans 16 amino acids. CDR1 is SQVTM, CDR2 ANQGSEA, per germline. V lost 7 bases and J lost 0; bases outside the gene matches: 13. In nucleotides, the CDR3 is TGCAGCGCTCCTCCTACCTCGACAGGGAGCACAGATACGCAGTATTTT. Translated: CSAPPTSTGSTDTQYF.

The rearrangement uses TRBV11-2 and TRBJ1-4; D unclear. V was shortened by 3 bases and J by 7 bases, with 15 bases between the two germline ends. The CDR3 has 15 amino acids. CDR1 is SGHAT, CDR2 FQNNGV, per germline. This CDR3 is CASSLMRAGGEKLFF. The CDR3 nucleotides read TGTGCCAGCAGCTTGATGAGGGCCGGAGGTGAAAAACTGTTTTTT.

This clone was detected a few times. This chain joins TRBV28 and TRBJ1-5; perhaps TRBD1 as D (5 bases). Germline V gene data show CDR1 as MDHEN and CDR2 as SYDVKM. V was shortened by 1 base and J by 3 bases, with 10 bases between the two germline ends. This CDR3 has 15 amino acids. The CDR3 here is CASSLSGTNNQPQHF. CDR3 DNA sequence: TGTGCCAGCAGTTTATCCGGGACTAACAATCAGCCCCAGCATTTT.

This clone occurred a few times. This chain connects TRBV23-1 to TRBJ2-7, with no clear D. TRBV23-1 is marked as an open reading frame, function uncertain. The CDR3 covers 13 residues. Trimming removed 0 bases from V and 3 bases from J, with 6 bases in between. For the CDR3, the DNA is TGCGCCAGCAGTCAATCGACGGACTACGAGCAGTACTTC. Protein sequence: CASSQSTDYEQYF.

This clone appeared once. The chain recombines TRBV10-2 with TRBJ1-2; tentative D call: TRBD1 (5 bases). The CDR3 contains 13 residues. Deletions cut 2 bases from V and 4 bases from J, with 8 bases between. From germline, CDR1 is WSHSY and CDR2 SAAADI. The CDR3 loop is CASSEAGFYGYTF. As DNA, the CDR3 is TGCGCCAGCAGTGAGGCAGGGTTCTATGGCTACACCTTC.

This clone was picked up a small number of times. The chain joins TRBV4-3 to TRBJ2-1; no clear D. The CDR3 length is 14 residues. The germline V and J ends were trimmed by 1 base and 7 bases, with 11 bases remaining between them. Per germline, CDR1 LGHNA and CDR2 YSLEER. CDR3 in amino acids: CASSQVGSWNEQFF. The CDR3, as DNA: TGCGCCAGCAGCCAAGTCGGGTCGTGGAATGAGCAGTTCTTC.

The gene calls are TRBV5-1 and TRBJ2-5; 10 positions agree with TRBD1. Losses at the gene ends were 0 bases for V and 4 bases for J; bases not matched to a gene: 12. CDR3 length equals 18 residues. The germline gives CDR1 SGHRS, CDR2 YFSETQ. The CDR3 bases are TGCGCCAGCAGCTTGGTTCCCCCTGGACAGGGGGTCGCAGAGACCCAGTACTTC. It specifies CASSLVPPGQGVAETQYF.

The rearrangement uses TRBV2 and TRBJ2-7; 8 bases fit TRBD2. V was clipped by 7 bases and J by 4 bases; unmatched bases: 9. The CDR3 runs 14 residues. Germline loops: CDR1 SNHLY, CDR2 FYNNEI. CDR3 protein: CASTGGQRKYEQYF. The CDR3 bases are TGTGCCAGCACGGGGGGGCAGAGAAAATACGAGCAGTACTTC.

The table lists this clone with many counts. This specimen includes other DNA sequences encoding the same CDR3. V is TRBV7-2 and J is TRBJ2-7; D gene uncertain. Trimming pared 5 bases from V and 2 bases from J, leaving 4 bases between. CDR3 length: 11 amino acids. The germline gives CDR1 SGHTA, CDR2 FQGNSA. CDR3 sequence: CASSPAYEQYF. Here the CDR3 DNA reads TGTGCCAGCAGCCCGGCCTACGAGCAGTACTTC.

The chain uses TRBV5-8 and TRBJ2-7; D is uncertain. V lost 4 bases to trimming and J lost 3 bases, with 11 bases between them. There are 13 residues in the CDR3. Germline assignment: CDR1 SGHTS and CDR2 YDEGEE. CDR3 sequence reads: CASSKWTDYEQYF. The CDR3 DNA reads as TGTGCCAGCAGCAAATGGACGGACTACGAGCAGTACTTC.

This clone was picked up a small number of times. The J gene is TRBJ2-3, the V gene TRBV4-2; 12 positions match TRBD2. This CDR3 contains 17 residues. Germline V gene data show CDR1 as LGHNA and CDR2 as YNFKEQ. J gave up 2 bases and V 3 bases, and 6 bases lay outside the gene matches. CDR3 loop: CASSHPTSGRTTDTQYF. CDR3 DNA sequence: TGTGCCAGCAGCCACCCAACTAGCGGGAGGACCACAGATACGCAGTATTTT.

The sample holds a few counts of this clone. The chain employs TRBV27 and TRBJ2-7; D remains ambiguous. The ends were cut back, 6 bases at V and 2 bases at J, with 20 bases in the middle. The CDR3 covers 16 residues. Germline V gene sequence: CDR1 MNHEY, CDR2 SMNVEV (reference sequence). CDR3 in amino acids: CASSVRVRAPPYEQYF. The DNA of the CDR3 is TGTGCCAGCAGCGTACGAGTACGGGCTCCCCCCTACGAGCAGTACTTC.